The next 13 T cell receptor beta chains were all read from a single sample in a study of OX40 agonist ivuxolimab in advanced cancers. Repertoires were generated with immunoSEQ multiplex PCR, while TCRdb's copy carries only in-frame clones and drops some. The sample has 70,000 to 85,000 clones, 90% seen once. The material was CD4+ or CD8+ T cells sorted from blood, obtained in a trial of the OX40 agonist ivuxolimab. These receptors were obtained from an adult with an advanced solid tumor such as melanoma, head and neck, liver or kidney cancer.

This chain uses TRBV6-6 with TRBJ1-1; TRBD1 is a possible D gene (5 bases). Germline V gene lookup returns CDR1 MNHNY and CDR2 SVGAGI (reference sequence). The germline V and J ends were trimmed by 2 bases and 6 bases, with 13 bases remaining between them. The CDR3 contains 14 residues. The CDR3 loop reads CASSYGGSRAEAFF. The CDR3 region has the DNA TGTGCCAGCAGTTACGGGGGTTCCAGGGCTGAAGCTTTCTTT.

The chain employs TRBV7-6 and TRBJ2-2, with TRBD2 matching 13 bases. Germline V gene sequence: CDR1 SGHVS, CDR2 FNYEAQ. Losses at the gene ends were 2 bases for V and 0 bases for J; bases not matched to a gene: 3. The CDR3 has 18 residues. CDR3 residues: CASSLRLAGGSNTGELFF. The DNA of the CDR3 is TGTGCCAGCAGCTTACGACTAGCGGGGGGTTCGAACACCGGGGAGCTGTTTTTT. The full variable domain, in which reference TRBV7-6 and TRBJ2-2 provide the parts outside the CDR3, is GAGVSQSPRYKVTKRGQDVALRCDPISGHVSLYWYRQALGQGPEFLTYFNYEAQQDKSGLPNDRFSAERPEGSISTLTIQRTEQRDSAMYRCASSLRLAGGSNTGELFFGEGSRLTVL.

This clone turned up a few times. The J gene is TRBJ2-1, the V gene TRBV11-3; TRBD2 matches 7 bases. Germline V gives CDR1 SGHNT, CDR2 YENEEA. CDR3 length: 15 residues. Losses at the gene ends were 2 bases for V and 7 bases for J; bases not matched to a gene: 8. The CDR3 region has the DNA TGTGCCAGCAGCTTACGGGGGACGGGAGGTAATGAGCAGTTCTTC. Its protein is CASSLRGTGGNEQFF.

V gene TRBV6-1 combines with J gene TRBJ2-1, with D perhaps matching TRBD1 (5 bases). Trimming took off 6 bases at V and 7 bases at J, with 10 bases between the two ends. In germline, CDR1 is MNHNS, CDR2 SASEGT. This CDR3 region has 12 residues. The CDR3 sequence is CASRVQGNEQFF. The CDR3 bases are TGTGCCAGCAGAGTCCAGGGAAATGAGCAGTTCTTC.

This clone is a singleton in its sample. This chain joins TRBV9 and TRBJ2-1; no reliable D call. The germline V gene encodes CDR1 SGDLS and CDR2 YYNGEE. The CDR3 runs 15 residues. V lost 2 bases, J lost 6 bases, and 15 bases lay in between. The CDR3 protein is CASSVGGNLGNEQFF. The CDR3 bases are TGTGCCAGCAGCGTGGGTGGGAACTTGGGCAATGAGCAGTTCTTC.

This sequence joins TRBV7-9 and TRBJ2-1; D is possibly TRBD2 (6 bases). Germline CDR1 and CDR2: SEHNR and FQNEAQ (reference sequence). The ends were cut back, 4 bases at V and 7 bases at J, with 14 bases in the middle. The CDR3 is made up of 14 amino acids. This CDR3 is CASSSAGTGNEQFF. CDR3 nucleotides: TGTGCCAGCAGCTCGGCCGGGACTGGGAATGAGCAGTTCTTC.

The V gene is TRBV18, the J gene TRBJ2-1, with TRBD2 matching over 7 bases. The V and J ends lost 3 bases and 8 bases, in that order; junction bases with no gene match: 7. This CDR3 spans 14 amino acids. Per the germline V gene, CDR1 is KGHSH and CDR2 is LQKENI. CDR3 residues: CASSPGRELHEQFF. The DNA for the CDR3 is TGTGCCAGCTCACCGGGGCGGGAGCTCCATGAGCAGTTCTTC.

V and J are TRBV18 and TRBJ2-3, with 7 bases fitting TRBD2. CDR3 length equals 14 residues. J lost 1 base, V lost 6 bases, and 4 bases had no gene match. CDR1 and CDR2 from the germline V gene are KGHSH and LQKENI. In DNA form, the CDR3 reads TGTGCCAGCTCCGCCGCGGGAGGCACAGATACGCAGTATTTT. Its translation is CASSAAGGTDTQYF.

The CDR3, as DNA: TGTGCCTGGCAGGGTGACACAGATACGCAGTATTTT. Protein product: CAWQGDTDTQYF. The rearrangement joins TRBV30 to TRBJ2-3, with TRBD1 as a possible D gene (5 bases). This CDR3 spans 12 amino acids. Trimming took off 5 bases at V and 2 bases at J, with 8 bases between the two ends. Germline CDR1 reads GTSNPN; CDR2 reads SVGIG (reference sequence).

The V gene is TRBV6-6, the J gene TRBJ2-5; no firm D call. Per germline, CDR1 MNHNY and CDR2 SVGAGI (reference sequence). With 3 bases removed from V and 3 bases from J, the gap between germline ends came to 14 bases. This CDR3 region has 15 residues. CDR3: CASSYLRVAKETQYF. In DNA form, the CDR3 reads TGTGCCAGCAGTTATTTAAGAGTGGCCAAAGAGACCCAGTACTTC.

This clone has more than one count but fewer than ten. CDR3 in amino acids: CASSLEPPVRSSGELFF. The CDR3 coding sequence is TGTGCCAGCAGCTTAGAGCCCCCAGTGAGGTCCTCCGGGGAGCTGTTTTTT. V usage is TRBV7-2 and J usage is TRBJ2-2; D remains ambiguous. The ends were cut back, 1 base at V and 6 bases at J, with 18 bases in the middle. This CDR3 is 17 amino acids long. Germline CDR1 SGHTA, CDR2 FQGNSA.

The sample holds a few counts of this clone. The J gene is TRBJ1-1, the V gene TRBV5-8, with unresolved D. The CDR3 contains 14 residues. V was clipped by 6 bases and J by 2 bases, with 14 bases between them. Germline loops: CDR1 SGHTS, CDR2 YDEGEE. CDR3 region: CASTVTAVNTEAFF. Here the CDR3 DNA reads TGTGCCAGCACTGTGACGGCAGTTAACACTGAAGCTTTCTTT.

The chain employs TRBV7-8 and TRBJ2-1; 7 bases are a match to TRBD1. Germline lookup yields CDR1 SGHVS and CDR2 FQNEAQ. The ends lost 7 bases at V and 4 bases at J; junction bases unmatched: 4. The CDR3 contains 13 residues. The CDR3 DNA is TGTGCCAGCATAGACAGGGTTTACAATGAGCAGTTCTTC. Amino acids: CASIDRVYNEQFF. Filled out from reference TRBV7-8 and TRBJ2-1, the complete variable domain reads GAGVSQSPRYKVAKRGQDVALRCDPISGHVSLFWYQQALGQGPEFLTYFQNEAQLDKSGLPSDRFFAERPEGSVSTLKIQRTQQEDSAVYLCASIDRVYNEQFFGPGTRLTVL.